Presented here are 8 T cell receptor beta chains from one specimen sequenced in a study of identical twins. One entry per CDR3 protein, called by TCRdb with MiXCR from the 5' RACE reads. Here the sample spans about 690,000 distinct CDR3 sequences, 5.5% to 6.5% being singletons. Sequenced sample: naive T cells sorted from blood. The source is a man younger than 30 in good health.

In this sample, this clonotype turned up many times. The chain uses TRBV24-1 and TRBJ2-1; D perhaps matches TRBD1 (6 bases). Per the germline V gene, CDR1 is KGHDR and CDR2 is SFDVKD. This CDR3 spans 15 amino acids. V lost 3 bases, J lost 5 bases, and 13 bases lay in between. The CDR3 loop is CATSDQDRFNNEQFF. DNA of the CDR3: TGTGCCACCAGTGATCAGGACAGATTTAACAATGAGCAGTTCTTC.

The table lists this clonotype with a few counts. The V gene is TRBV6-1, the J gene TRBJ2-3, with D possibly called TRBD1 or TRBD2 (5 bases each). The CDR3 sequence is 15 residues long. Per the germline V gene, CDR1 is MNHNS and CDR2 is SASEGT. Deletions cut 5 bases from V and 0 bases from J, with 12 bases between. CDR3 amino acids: CASSPGGPSTDTQYF. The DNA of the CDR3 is TGTGCCAGCAGTCCTGGGGGACCTAGCACAGATACGCAGTATTTT.

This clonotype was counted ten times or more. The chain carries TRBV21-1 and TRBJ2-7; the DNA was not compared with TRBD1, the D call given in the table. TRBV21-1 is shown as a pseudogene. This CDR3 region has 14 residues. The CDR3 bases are TGTGCCAGCAACTCTACAGGGGGCAAGGGCGAGCAGTACGTC. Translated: CASNSTGGKGEQYV.

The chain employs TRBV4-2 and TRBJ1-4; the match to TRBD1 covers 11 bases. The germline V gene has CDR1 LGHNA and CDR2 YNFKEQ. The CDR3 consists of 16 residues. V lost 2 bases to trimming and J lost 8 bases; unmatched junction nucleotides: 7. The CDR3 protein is CASSQPSGTGGEKLFF. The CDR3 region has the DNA TGTGCCAGCAGCCAACCTTCCGGGACAGGGGGGGAAAAACTGTTTTTT.

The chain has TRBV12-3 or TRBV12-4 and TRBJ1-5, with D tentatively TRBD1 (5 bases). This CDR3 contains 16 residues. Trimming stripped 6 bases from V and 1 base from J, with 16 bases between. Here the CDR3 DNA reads TGTGCCAGCAGCTTCAGAGGGTCAGGGAGCAATCAGCCCCAGCATTTT. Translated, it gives CASSFRGSGSNQPQHF.

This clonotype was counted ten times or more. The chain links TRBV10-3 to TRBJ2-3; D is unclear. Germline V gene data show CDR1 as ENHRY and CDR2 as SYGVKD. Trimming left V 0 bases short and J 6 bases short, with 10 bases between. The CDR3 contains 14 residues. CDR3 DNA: TGTGCCATCAGTGAGTCGAATATGTGGGATACGCAGTATTTT. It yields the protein CAISESNMWDTQYF.

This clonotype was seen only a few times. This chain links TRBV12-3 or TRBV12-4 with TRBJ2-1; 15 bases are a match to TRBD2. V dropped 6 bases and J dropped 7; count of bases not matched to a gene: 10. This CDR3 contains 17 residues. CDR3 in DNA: TGTGCCAGCAGACCCCACCCTGGACTAGCGGGAGGGAATGAGCAGTTCTTC. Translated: CASRPHPGLAGGNEQFF.

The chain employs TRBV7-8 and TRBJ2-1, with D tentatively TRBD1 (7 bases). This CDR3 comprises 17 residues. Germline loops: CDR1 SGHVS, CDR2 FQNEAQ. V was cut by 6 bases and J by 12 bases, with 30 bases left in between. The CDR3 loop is CASSLTGASEFPGGQFF. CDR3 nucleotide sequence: TGTGCCAGCAGTCTCACCGGGGCTAGCGAGTTCCCAGGGGGGCAGTTCTTC.